A selection of T cell receptor beta chains follows, all from one sample in a study of post-analysis software for immune sequencing data. One entry per CDR3 protein, called by TCRdb with MiXCR from the PCR reads. The sample has around 190,000 distinct CDR3 sequences, over 25% seen once. Sample: blood. Source of these receptors: a girl between 2 and 17 years old with multiple sclerosis. CDR3s leave out the opening cysteine and the closing phenylalanine or tryptophan.

>TRBJ2-7|TRBV10-3
AISPLRDRGYEQY
>TRBJ2-1|TRBV4-1
ASSQDWGHEQF
>TRBJ1-5|TRBV5-1
ASSLGPGDQPQH
>TRBJ2-1|TRBV20-1
SASVSNPNKQF
>TRBJ1-5|TRBV25-1
ASSVGDRNQPQH
>TRBJ2-7|TRBV2
ASSASGRAGEQY
>TRBJ2-7|TRBV6-2/TRBV6-3
ARSPTGHYEQY
>TRBJ1-2|TRBV12-3/TRBV12-4
ASRIEGGAPYYT
>TRBJ2-5|TRBV11-3
ASSLGAPQETQY
>NA|TRBV7-2
ASSLKGLAGCEQY
>TRBJ2-7|TRBV5-5
ASSSRGTVPDERY
>TRBJ2-1|TRBV20-1
SAPTAARSSYEQF
>TRBJ2-5|TRBV5-1
ASSLYPRETQY
>TRBJ1-4|TRBV6-4
ASKRDREPEKLF
>TRBJ1-1|TRBV12-3/TRBV12-4
ASSSRSGGNTEAF
>TRBJ1-5|TRBV24-1
ATSDTPGTGKDQPQH
>TRBJ2-3|TRBV6-5
ASSKQGGFTDTQY
>TRBJ1-3|TRBV7-2
ASSEYRVGNTIY
>TRBJ2-1|TRBV30
AWRHGTVGEQF
>TRBJ2-5|TRBV7-7
ASGWGGSQETQY
>TRBJ2-5|TRBV5-1
ASSRPFQETQY
>TRBJ1-2|TRBV6-1
ASSEAGTGIYGYT
>TRBJ1-4|TRBV12-3/TRBV12-4
ASTITSGHVREELF
>TRBJ2-1|TRBV11-2
ASSYLLRGGFRNEQF
>NA|TRBV12-3/TRBV12-4
ASSKTSVEETQY
>TRBJ1-2|TRBV29-1
SAGTGGDYGYT
>TRBJ2-2|TRBV6-6
ASSQRGFGELF
>TRBJ2-7|TRBV4-1
ASSPTGQGSYEQY
>TRBJ1-1|TRBV7-9
ASSLRPPLGTEAF
>TRBJ1-2|TRBV2
ASSEAQGHGYT
>TRBJ1-2|TRBV7-2
ASSSSVDTGAYGYT
>TRBJ1-1|TRBV7-6
ASSLGTFGTEAF
>TRBJ2-4|TRBV4-1
ASSQDRTGLAKNIQY
>TRBJ2-2|TRBV29-1
SVRQGQGATGELF
>TRBJ2-1|TRBV5-1
ASSLGRSSGRYFNEQF
>TRBJ1-1|TRBV29-1
SFRGENTEAF
>TRBJ2-3|TRBV10-2
ASSESGYTQY